Listed below are T cell receptor beta chains from one sample, sequenced in a study of OX40 agonist ivuxolimab in advanced cancers. Assay: immunoSEQ multiplex PCR; the TCRdb copy retains only in-frame clones and omits some. The data contain 55,000 to 70,000 clones, about 86% of them singletons. The starting material was CD4+ or CD8+ T cells sorted from blood, obtained in a trial of the OX40 agonist ivuxolimab. Every receptor here comes from an adult with an advanced solid tumor such as melanoma, head and neck, liver or kidney cancer. Both conserved end residues are part of each CDR3. The D gene is left open where the match is weak. Rows may omit the clone size; those that give it use once, few, many or a size class.

>few|-|TRBJ1-1|TRBV10-3
CAISRGTEAFF
TGTGCCATCAGCAGGGGCACTGAAGCTTTCTTT
>-|-|TRBJ2-1|TRBV4-1
CASSQGLTSEGEQFF
TGCGCCAGCAGCCAAGGTCTGACTTCCGAGGGTGAGCAGTTCTTC
>few|-|TRBJ2-3|TRBV14
CASSQGLGPGTDTQYF
TGTGCCAGCAGCCAAGGGCTAGGGCCCGGCACAGATACGCAGTATTTT
>-|-|TRBJ1-2|TRBV7-8
CASSPRQESNYGYTF
TGTGCCAGCAGCCCCAGACAGGAATCTAACTATGGCTACACCTTC
>-|-|TRBJ1-2|TRBV10-3
CAIGTGMSYGYTF
TGTGCCATCGGAACAGGGATGTCGTATGGCTACACCTTC
>-|-|TRBJ2-3|TRBV15
CATSRRGRSTDTQYF
TGTGCCACCAGCAGACGGGGGCGTAGCACAGATACGCAGTATTTT
>once|-|TRBJ2-4|TRBV6-6
CASSSSTDNIQYF
TGTGCCAGCAGTTCCTCGACAGATAACATTCAGTACTTC
>few|-|TRBJ1-1|TRBV6-1
CASSAGGDTEAFF
TGTGCCAGCAGTGCTGGGGGCGACACTGAAGCTTTCTTT
>once|-|TRBJ1-5|TRBV11-2
CASSLQRDQPQHF
TGTGCCAGCAGCTTACAGAGGGATCAGCCCCAGCATTTT
>-|TRBD1|TRBJ1-3|TRBV15
CATSTDRGAGNTIYF
TGTGCCACCAGCACGGACAGGGGAGCAGGAAACACCATATATTTT
>-|-|TRBJ2-3|TRBV7-9
CASSLALLGTSTDTQYF
TGTGCCAGCAGCTTAGCGTTGTTGGGGACTAGCACAGATACGCAGTATTTT
>-|-|TRBJ1-1|TRBV30
CASSPSPAGRGEAFF
TGTGCCTCCTCCCCATCTCCGGCAGGGCGGGGTGAAGCTTTCTTT
>-|-|TRBJ2-7|TRBV18
CASSWRGRTYEQYF
TGTGCCAGCTCATGGCGGGGCAGAACCTACGAGCAGTACTTC
>-|TRBD1|TRBJ2-7|TRBV2
CASRWTGVSYEQYF
TGTGCCAGCAGATGGACAGGGGTCTCCTACGAGCAGTACTTC
>-|-|TRBJ2-3|TRBV7-9
CASSMGLGKDTQYF
TGTGCCAGCAGCATGGGGTTGGGAAAAGATACGCAGTATTTT
>-|TRBD1|TRBJ1-1|TRBV5-1
CASSLGQGLTFF
TGCGCCAGCAGCTTGGGACAGGGGCTAACTTTCTTT
>-|-|TRBJ1-6|TRBV5-1
CASSLQGHSPLHF
TGCGCCAGCAGCTTGCAAGGCCATTCACCCCTCCACTTT
>-|TRBD1|TRBJ2-3|TRBV7-9
CASRRTGGTDTQYF
TGTGCCAGCAGAAGGACAGGGGGCACAGATACGCAGTATTTT
>-|-|TRBJ1-5|TRBV6-1
CASSERLRPLPNQPQHF
TGTGCCAGCAGTGAAAGGCTCCGTCCATTGCCGAATCAGCCCCAGCATTTT
>-|-|TRBJ2-5|TRBV19
CASSRRDAQETQYF
TGTGCCAGTAGCCGACGGGACGCCCAAGAGACCCAGTACTTC
>-|-|TRBJ1-4|TRBV7-9
CASSFTPGGHRSEKEKLFF
TGTGCCAGCAGCTTCACTCCGGGGGGCCACAGGAGCGAAAAGGAAAAACTGTTTTTT
>-|TRBD1|TRBJ1-2|TRBV6-5
CASRAAGQANYGYTF
TGTGCCAGCAGAGCAGCGGGACAGGCTAACTATGGCTACACCTTC
>-|-|TRBJ2-5|TRBV6-1
CASSEFSTLWGAPIRQTQYF
TGTGCCAGCAGTGAATTCAGCACCCTCTGGGGAGCACCCATCAGGCAGACCCAGTACTTC
>-|-|TRBJ1-2|TRBV7-3
CASSLRATSRDGLGNYGYTF
TGTGCCAGCAGCTTAAGGGCGACTTCCCGGGACGGGTTGGGGAACTATGGCTACACCTTC
>-|-|TRBJ1-4|TRBV15
CATSKQGFIEKLFF
TGTGCCACCAGCAAGCAGGGGTTTATTGAAAAACTGTTTTTT
>-|-|TRBJ2-3|TRBV6-6
CASKWVGATDTQYF
TGTGCCAGCAAGTGGGTAGGGGCAACAGATACGCAGTATTTT
>-|-|TRBJ1-1|TRBV18
CASSPRGSATEAFF
TGTGCCAGCTCACCCCGGGGCAGCGCCACTGAAGCTTTCTTT
>once|TRBD1|TRBJ1-1|TRBV18
CASSRQGSRGYNTEAFF
TGTGCCAGCTCGCGACAGGGGAGTAGGGGTTACAACACTGAAGCTTTCTTT
>-|-|TRBJ1-2|TRBV6-1
CASSESPAYSNYGYTF
TGTGCCAGCAGTGAATCGCCAGCCTACTCTAACTATGGCTACACCTTC
>-|-|TRBJ1-3|TRBV14
CASSQGVSGNTIYF
TGTGCCAGCAGCCAAGGGGTCTCTGGAAACACCATATATTTT
>-|-|TRBJ2-7|TRBV10-3
CAISEFAGDHEQYF
TGTGCCATCAGTGAGTTTGCAGGGGACCACGAGCAGTACTTC
>-|-|TRBJ1-1|TRBV18
CASSPLGSDTEAFF
TGTGCCAGCTCACCACTGGGTTCCGACACTGAAGCTTTCTTT
>-|TRBD2|TRBJ2-3|TRBV7-9
CASSLELAKDTQYF
TGTGCCAGCAGCTTAGAACTAGCGAAAGATACGCAGTATTTT
>-|-|TRBJ1-1|TRBV18
CASSPVQAAEAFF
TGTGCCAGCTCCCCCGTGCAGGCGGCTGAAGCTTTCTTT
>-|TRBD1|TRBJ2-5|TRBV2
CASNPDRGRLETQYF
TGTGCCAGCAACCCCGACAGGGGGCGATTGGAGACCCAGTACTTC
>-|TRBD1|TRBJ1-6|TRBV5-1
CASSIGQGNSPLHF
TGCGCCAGCAGCATCGGACAGGGAAATTCACCCCTCCACTTT
>-|TRBD1|TRBJ1-2|TRBV6-5
CASRPGTGGAGGYTF
TGTGCCAGCAGACCCGGGACAGGGGGCGCAGGGGGCTACACCTTC
>-|TRBD1|TRBJ1-1|TRBV7-3
CASSPTRQGTLNTEAFF
TGTGCCAGCAGCCCAACCCGACAGGGGACCCTGAACACTGAAGCTTTCTTT
>-|TRBD1|TRBJ2-7|TRBV5-1
CASSLGVGGFSSYEQYF
TGCGCCAGCAGCTTGGGGGTAGGGGGCTTTTCCTCCTACGAGCAATACTTC
>-|-|TRBJ1-3|TRBV5-1
CASSPGHTSGNTIYF
TGCGCCAGCAGCCCGGGACACACCTCTGGAAACACCATATATTTT
>few|-|TRBJ2-7|TRBV5-1
CASSLVPGSMEEQYF
TGCGCCAGCAGCTTGGTTCCAGGGTCCATGGAAGAGCAGTACTTC
>-|-|TRBJ2-3|TRBV5-6
CASSMRGGEADTQYF
TGTGCCAGCAGCATGAGGGGGGGCGAAGCGGATACGCAGTATTTT